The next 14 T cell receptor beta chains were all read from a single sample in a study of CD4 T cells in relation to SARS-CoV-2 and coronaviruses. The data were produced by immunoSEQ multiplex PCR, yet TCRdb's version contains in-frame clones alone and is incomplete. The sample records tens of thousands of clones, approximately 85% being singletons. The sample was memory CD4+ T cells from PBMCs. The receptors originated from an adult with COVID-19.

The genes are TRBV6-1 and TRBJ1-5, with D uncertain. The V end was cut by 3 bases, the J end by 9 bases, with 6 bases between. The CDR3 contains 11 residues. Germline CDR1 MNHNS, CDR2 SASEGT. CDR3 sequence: CASSELSPQHF. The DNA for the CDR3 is TGTGCCAGCAGTGAGCTCTCGCCCCAGCATTTT.

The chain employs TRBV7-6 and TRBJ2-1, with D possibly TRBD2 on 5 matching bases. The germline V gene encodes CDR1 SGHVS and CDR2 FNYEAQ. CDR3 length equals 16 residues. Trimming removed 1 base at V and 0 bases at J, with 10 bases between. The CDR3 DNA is TGTGCCAGCAGCTTAGGAGGGCCCAGCTCCTACAATGAGCAGTTCTTC. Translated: CASSLGGPSSYNEQFF. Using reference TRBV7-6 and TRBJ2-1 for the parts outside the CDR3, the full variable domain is GAGVSQSPRYKVTKRGQDVALRCDPISGHVSLYWYRQALGQGPEFLTYFNYEAQQDKSGLPNDRFSAERPEGSISTLTIQRTEQRDSAMYRCASSLGGPSSYNEQFFGPGTRLTVL.

The CDR3: CASSSPGWTSYNEQFF. The CDR3 DNA sequence: TGTGCCAGCAGTTCCCCGGGGTGGACCTCCTACAATGAGCAGTTCTTC. J is TRBJ2-1 and V is TRBV28; D perhaps matches TRBD2 (5 bases). Between the trimmed V and J ends, which lost 4 bases and 0 bases, there was a span of 13 bases. Per the germline V gene, CDR1 is MDHEN and CDR2 is SYDVKM. There are 16 residues in the CDR3.

The chain's CDR3 is CASSLTGDRGGYGYTF. CDR3 nucleotides: TGTGCCAGCAGCTTAACGGGGGACAGGGGCGGGTATGGCTACACCTTC. The chain carries TRBV7-3 and TRBJ1-2; 10 bases fit TRBD1. V gave up 0 bases and J gave up 5 bases; unmatched junction bases: 6. CDR1 and CDR2 from the germline V gene are SGHTA and FQGTGA. The CDR3 length is 16 residues.

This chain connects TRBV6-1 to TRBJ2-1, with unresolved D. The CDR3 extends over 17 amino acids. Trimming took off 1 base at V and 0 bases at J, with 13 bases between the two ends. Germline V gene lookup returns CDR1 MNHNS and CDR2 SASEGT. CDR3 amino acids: CASSEVRGSSSYNEQFF. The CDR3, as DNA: TGTGCCAGCAGTGAAGTACGCGGCTCCTCCTCCTACAATGAGCAGTTCTTC.

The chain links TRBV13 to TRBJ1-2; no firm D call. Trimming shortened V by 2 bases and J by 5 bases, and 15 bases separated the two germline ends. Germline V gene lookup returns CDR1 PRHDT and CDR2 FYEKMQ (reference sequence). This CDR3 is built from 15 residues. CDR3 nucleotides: TGTGCCAGCAGCTTAATTGGTAGCGGTGGATATGGCTACACCTTC. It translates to CASSLIGSGGYGYTF.

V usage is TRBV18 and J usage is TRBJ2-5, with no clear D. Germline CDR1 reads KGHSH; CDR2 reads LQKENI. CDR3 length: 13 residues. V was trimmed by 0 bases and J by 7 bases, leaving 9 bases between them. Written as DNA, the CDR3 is TGTGCCAGCTCACCACCCCTGGAAGGGACCCAGTACTTC. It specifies CASSPPLEGTQYF.

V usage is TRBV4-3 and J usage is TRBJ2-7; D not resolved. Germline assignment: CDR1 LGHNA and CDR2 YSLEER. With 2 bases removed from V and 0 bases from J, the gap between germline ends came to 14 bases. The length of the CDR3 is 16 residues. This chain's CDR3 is CASSQHFMGSSYEQYF. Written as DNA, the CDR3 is TGCGCCAGCAGCCAACACTTCATGGGGTCCTCCTACGAGCAGTACTTC.

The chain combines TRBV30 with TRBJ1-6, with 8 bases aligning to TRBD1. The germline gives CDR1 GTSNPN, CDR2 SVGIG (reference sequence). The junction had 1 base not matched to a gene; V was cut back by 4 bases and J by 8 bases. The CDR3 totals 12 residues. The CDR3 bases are TGTGCCTGGAAACAGGGGGATTCACCCCTCCACTTT. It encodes CAWKQGDSPLHF.

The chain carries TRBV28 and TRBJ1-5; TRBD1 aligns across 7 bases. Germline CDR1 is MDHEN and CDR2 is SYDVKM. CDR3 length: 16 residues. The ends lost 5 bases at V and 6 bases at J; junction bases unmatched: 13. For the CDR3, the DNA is TGTGCCAGCAGTCCTATCCCCGACAGGGATCGTCAGCCCCAGCATTTT. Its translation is CASSPIPDRDRQPQHF.

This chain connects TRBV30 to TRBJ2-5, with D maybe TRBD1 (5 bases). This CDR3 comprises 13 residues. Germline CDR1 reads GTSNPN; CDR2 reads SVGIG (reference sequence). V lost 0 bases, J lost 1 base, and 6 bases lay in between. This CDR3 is CAWSVQVQETQYF. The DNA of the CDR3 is TGTGCCTGGAGTGTACAGGTCCAAGAGACCCAGTACTTC.

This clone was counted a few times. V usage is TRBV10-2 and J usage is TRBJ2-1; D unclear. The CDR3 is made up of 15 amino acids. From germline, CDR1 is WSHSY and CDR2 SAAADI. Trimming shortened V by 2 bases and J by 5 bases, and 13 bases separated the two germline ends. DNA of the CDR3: TGCGCCAGCAGTGAGAGTTCGAGACCCAACAATGAGCAGTTCTTC. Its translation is CASSESSRPNNEQFF.

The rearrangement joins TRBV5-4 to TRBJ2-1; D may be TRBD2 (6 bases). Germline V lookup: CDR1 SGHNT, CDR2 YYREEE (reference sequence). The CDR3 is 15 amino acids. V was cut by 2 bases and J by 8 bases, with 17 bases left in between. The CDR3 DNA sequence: TGTGCCAGCAGCTTAACCGCGGGGCAGGGCCATGAGCAGTTCTTC. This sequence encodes CASSLTAGQGHEQFF.

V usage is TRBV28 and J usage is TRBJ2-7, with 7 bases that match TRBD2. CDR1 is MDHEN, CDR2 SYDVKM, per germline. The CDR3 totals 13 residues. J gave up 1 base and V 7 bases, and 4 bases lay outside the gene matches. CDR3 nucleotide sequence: TGTGCCAGCACCCCCGGGGGGTCCTACGAGCAGTACTTC. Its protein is CASTPGGSYEQYF. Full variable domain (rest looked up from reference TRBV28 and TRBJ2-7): DVKVTQSSRYLVKRTGEKVFLECVQDMDHENMFWYRQDPGLGLRLIYFSYDVKMKEKGDIPEGYSVSREKKERFSLILESASTNQTSMYLCASTPGGSYEQYFGPGTRLTVT.